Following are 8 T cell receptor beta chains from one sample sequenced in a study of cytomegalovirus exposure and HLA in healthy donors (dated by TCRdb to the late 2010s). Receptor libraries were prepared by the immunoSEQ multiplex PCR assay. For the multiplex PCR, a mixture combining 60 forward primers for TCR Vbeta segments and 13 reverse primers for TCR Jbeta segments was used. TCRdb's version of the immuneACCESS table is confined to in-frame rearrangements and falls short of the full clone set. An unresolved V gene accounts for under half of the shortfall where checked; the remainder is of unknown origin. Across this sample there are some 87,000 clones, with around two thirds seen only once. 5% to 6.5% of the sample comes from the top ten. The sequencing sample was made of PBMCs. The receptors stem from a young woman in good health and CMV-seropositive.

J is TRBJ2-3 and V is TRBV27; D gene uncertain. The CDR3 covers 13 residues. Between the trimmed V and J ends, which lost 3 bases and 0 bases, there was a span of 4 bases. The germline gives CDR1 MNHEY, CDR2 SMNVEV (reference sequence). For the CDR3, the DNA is TGTGCCAGCAGTTTGAGTAGCACAGATACGCAGTATTTT. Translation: CASSLSSTDTQYF.

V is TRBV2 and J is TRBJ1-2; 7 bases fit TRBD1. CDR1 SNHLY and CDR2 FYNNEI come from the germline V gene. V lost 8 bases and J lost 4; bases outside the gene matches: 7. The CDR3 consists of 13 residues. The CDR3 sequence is CASGRTGSYGYTF. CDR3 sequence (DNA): TGTGCCAGCGGAAGGACAGGTAGCTATGGCTACACCTTC.

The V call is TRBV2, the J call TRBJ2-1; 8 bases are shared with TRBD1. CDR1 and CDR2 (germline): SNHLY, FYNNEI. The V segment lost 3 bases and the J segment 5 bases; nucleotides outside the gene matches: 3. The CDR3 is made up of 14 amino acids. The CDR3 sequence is CASSDRTGHNEQFF. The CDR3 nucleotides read TGTGCCAGCAGTGATAGGACAGGGCACAATGAGCAGTTCTTC.

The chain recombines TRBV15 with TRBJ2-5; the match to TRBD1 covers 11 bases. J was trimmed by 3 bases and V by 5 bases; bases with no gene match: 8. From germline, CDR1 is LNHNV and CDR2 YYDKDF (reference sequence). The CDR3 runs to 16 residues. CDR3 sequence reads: CATSERTGGLKETQYF. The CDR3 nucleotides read TGTGCCACCAGCGAGCGGACAGGGGGCCTGAAAGAGACCCAGTACTTC.

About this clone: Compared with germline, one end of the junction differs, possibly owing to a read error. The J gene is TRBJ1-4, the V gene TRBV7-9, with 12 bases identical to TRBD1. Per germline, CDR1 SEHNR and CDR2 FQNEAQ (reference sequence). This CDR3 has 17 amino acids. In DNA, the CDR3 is TGTTCCAGCACCCAACCGGGACAGGGGGCCCTTAATGAAAAACTGTTTTTT. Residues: CSSTQPGQGALNEKLFF.

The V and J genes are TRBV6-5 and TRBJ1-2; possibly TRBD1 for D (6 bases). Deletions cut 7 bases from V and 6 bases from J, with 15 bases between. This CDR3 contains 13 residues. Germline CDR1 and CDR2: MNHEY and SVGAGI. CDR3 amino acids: CASMTGSLNGYTF. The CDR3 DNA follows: TGTGCCAGCATGACAGGTTCCCTAAATGGCTACACCTTC.

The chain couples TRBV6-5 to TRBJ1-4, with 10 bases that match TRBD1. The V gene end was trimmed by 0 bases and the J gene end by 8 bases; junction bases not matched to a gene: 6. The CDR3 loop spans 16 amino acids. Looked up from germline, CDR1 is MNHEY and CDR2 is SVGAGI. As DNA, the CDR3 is TGTGCCAGCAGTTACTCGCCGGACAGGGGGTCCGAAAAACTGTTTTTT. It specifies CASSYSPDRGSEKLFF.

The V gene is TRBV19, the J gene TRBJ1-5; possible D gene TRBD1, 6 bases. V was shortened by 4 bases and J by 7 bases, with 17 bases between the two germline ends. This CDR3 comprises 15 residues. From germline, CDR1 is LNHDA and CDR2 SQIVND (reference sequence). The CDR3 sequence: CASSTQTGFGQPQHF. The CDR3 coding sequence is TGTGCCAGTAGTACCCAAACAGGGTTCGGACAGCCCCAGCATTTT.